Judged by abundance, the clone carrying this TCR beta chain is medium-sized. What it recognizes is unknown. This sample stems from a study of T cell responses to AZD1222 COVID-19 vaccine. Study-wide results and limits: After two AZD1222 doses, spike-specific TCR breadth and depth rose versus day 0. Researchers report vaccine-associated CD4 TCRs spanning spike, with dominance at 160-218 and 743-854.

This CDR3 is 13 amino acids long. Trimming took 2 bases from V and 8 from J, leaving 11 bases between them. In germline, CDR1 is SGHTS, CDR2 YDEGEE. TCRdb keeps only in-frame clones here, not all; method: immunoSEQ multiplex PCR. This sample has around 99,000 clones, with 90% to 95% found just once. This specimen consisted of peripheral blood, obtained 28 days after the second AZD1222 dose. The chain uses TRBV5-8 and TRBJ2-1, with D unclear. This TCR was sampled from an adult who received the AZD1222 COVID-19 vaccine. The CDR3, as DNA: TGTGCCAGCAGCTTAGAGTGGCAAGATGAGCAGTTCTTC. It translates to CASSLEWQDEQFF.